Listed below are T cell receptor beta chains from one sample, sequenced in a study of metastatic and nonmetastatic thyroid tumors. MiXCR reprocessed the PCR reads for TCRdb. Of about 24,000 clones in the sample, 13% were seen once. The source material was blood. All receptors come from a female donor with papillary thyroid cancer or a benign thyroid nodule (not recorded which). Some clones in this sample may be carry-over from other donors' samples. CDR3s include the opening cysteine and the closing phenylalanine or tryptophan. A D gene is named only where the DNA matches it firmly. Size is stated for part of the rows, as once, few or many counts, or as a class when the clone is expanded.

>TRBJ1-6|TRBV5-1|NA|many
TGCGCCAGCAGCTTGGAGTGGAGTCATGGTGGATCACCCCTCCACTTT
CASSLEWSHGGSPLHF
>TRBJ2-1|TRBV9|TRBD1|many
TGTGCCAGCAGCCCAGGGGGCAATGAGCAGTTCTTC
CASSPGGNEQFF
>TRBJ2-1|TRBV19|NA|many
TGTGCCAGTAGTGGGATCACAGGGGAGCAGTTCTTC
CASSGITGEQFF
>TRBJ1-1|TRBV11-2|NA|NA
TGTGCCAGCAGCTCGGTGGGGGCGGCAGCTTTCTTT
CASSSVGAAAFF
>TRBJ2-2|TRBV11-1|TRBD2|NA
TGTGCCAGCGGATCTAGCGGGGGTAACACCGGGGAGCTTTTTTTT
CASGSSGGNTGELFF
>TRBJ2-1|TRBV24-1|NA|NA
TGTGCCACCAGTGATTCTCCACAAGCGAGCTCCTACAATGAGCAGTTCTTC
CATSDSPQASSYNEQFF
>TRBJ2-3|TRBV20-1|NA|many
TGCAGTGCCTACAGACACAGCACAGATACGCAGTATTTT
CSAYRHSTDTQYF
>TRBJ2-7|TRBV5-1|NA|many
TGCGCCAGCAGCTTGGGAGGAGGGAGCTACGAGCAGTACTTC
CASSLGGGSYEQYF
>TRBJ2-2|TRBV11-1|NA|many
TGTGCCAGCAGCTTACAGTTCGGTCCAGGGAGGACGAACACCGGGGAGCTGTTTTTT
CASSLQFGPGRTNTGELFF
>TRBJ2-3|TRBV29-1|TRBD2|many
TGCAGCTGGACTAGCGGGGCCAGCACAGATACGCAGTATTTT
CSWTSGASTDTQYF
>TRBJ2-1|TRBV2|TRBD2|many
TGTGCCAGCAGGGCTACAACCAGGACTAGCGGGGGGGATGAGCAGTTCTTC
CASRATTRTSGGDEQFF
>TRBJ1-5|TRBV28|NA|many
TGTGCCAGCAGTTCCCAGCATAACAATCAGCCCCAGCATTTT
CASSSQHNNQPQHF
>TRBJ2-7|TRBV28|TRBD1|many
TGTGCCAGCCGGGGGGGGACAGGGGGCCGTGAGCAGTACTTC
CASRGGTGGREQYF
>TRBJ1-1|TRBV3-1|TRBD1|NA
TGTGCCAGCAGCCTCCGGGACAGGGAATTTGGCACTGAAGCTTTCTTT
CASSLRDREFGTEAFF
>TRBJ1-6|TRBV6-2/TRBV6-3|NA|few
TGTGCCAGCAGTTACTCGGGGAGGCGATCACCCCTCCACTTT
CASSYSGRRSPLHF
>TRBJ2-7|TRBV6-1|NA|NA
TGTGCCAGCCGGGACTCAAGAACCTACGAGCAGTACTTC
CASRDSRTYEQYF
>TRBJ1-6|TRBV20-1|NA|many
TGCAGTGCTAGAGTCGGCGGGGCTACTTCACCCCTCCACTTT
CSARVGGATSPLHF
>TRBJ1-2|TRBV12-3/TRBV12-4|TRBD1|many
TGTGCCAGCAGTCCGACAGGGGGCGCGAGCTATGGCTACACCTTC
CASSPTGGASYGYTF
>TRBJ2-7|TRBV6-2/TRBV6-3|NA|many
TGTGCCAGCAGGGTAGGCCTTGGGGAGCAGTACTTC
CASRVGLGEQYF
>TRBJ2-3|TRBV20-1|NA|many
TGCAGTGCTAGAGCTAGCGGCACAGATACGCAGTATTTT
CSARASGTDTQYF
>TRBJ1-1|TRBV28|NA|many
TGTGCCAGCAGATCACCCTCGGGACGGATGAACACTGAAGCTTTCTTT
CASRSPSGRMNTEAFF
>TRBJ2-7|TRBV7-2|TRBD2|NA
TGTGCCAGCAGCTTAGCGACCTTTAGGGAGGGCGACGAGCAGTACTTC
CASSLATFREGDEQYF
>TRBJ2-7|TRBV5-1|TRBD2|many
TGCGCCAGCAGCCCGGGTGGGACTAGCGGGAGGGCCAGCTACGAGCAGTACTTC
CASSPGGTSGRASYEQYF
>TRBJ2-7|TRBV5-1|NA|many
TGCGCCAGCAGCTTGAGGAGCGGAAGCTTCTTGGAGCAGTACTTC
CASSLRSGSFLEQYF
>TRBJ2-7|TRBV6-1|TRBD1|medium-sized
TGTGCCAGCAGTTCCGGGACAGGGGGCGAGGAGCAGTACTTC
CASSSGTGGEEQYF
>TRBJ2-7|TRBV30|TRBD2|NA
TGTGCCTGGAGTGTCAGGACTAGCGGGACCTACGAGCAGTACTTC
CAWSVRTSGTYEQYF
>TRBJ1-1|TRBV6-2/TRBV6-3|NA|many
TGTGCCAGCAGCGACACTCAGGAAGGAGGCCGAGGAGCTTTCTTT
CASSDTQEGGRGAFF
>TRBJ2-1|TRBV15|TRBD2|many
TGTGCCACCAGCAGAGATCTGATAGCGGGAGGGCAGAGCTCCTACAATGAGCAGTTCTTC
CATSRDLIAGGQSSYNEQFF
>TRBJ2-3|TRBV3-1|TRBD1|NA
TGTGCCAGCAGCCAAGTAATCCGGGACAGTATAGATGCGCAGTATTTT
CASSQVIRDSIDAQYF
>TRBJ2-2|TRBV7-3|NA|NA
TGTGCCAGCAGCTTTCAGGGGTGGAACACCGGGGAGCTGTTTTTT
CASSFQGWNTGELFF
>TRBJ2-5|TRBV5-7|TRBD2|many
TGTGCCAGCAGCTTGGCGACTAGCGGGAGGAAGGAGACCCAGTACTTC
CASSLATSGRKETQYF
>TRBJ1-6|TRBV30|TRBD1|medium-sized
TGTGCCTGGAGTTTGACAGGGAAGTCCTCACCCCTCCACTTT
CAWSLTGKSSPLHF
>TRBJ2-3|TRBV10-2|NA|few
TGCGCCAGCAGTGAGGCTGGAGTAGGCTCCTACGAGCAGTATTTT
CASSEAGVGSYEQYF
>TRBJ1-4|TRBV5-1|NA|many
TGCGCCAGCAGCTTGGCAGGGGCCGTCAGTGAAAAACTGTTTTTT
CASSLAGAVSEKLFF
>TRBJ2-1|TRBV7-2|TRBD2|many
TGTGCCAGCAGCGTCGTAGCGGGCGAGATATACAATGAGCAGTTCTTC
CASSVVAGEIYNEQFF
>TRBJ1-3|TRBV28|NA|many
TGTGCCAGCAGCTCAGGGGCAGGGGCCGGAAACACCATATATTTT
CASSSGAGAGNTIYF
>TRBJ2-7|TRBV7-8|NA|NA
TGTGCCAGCAGCTTAGAGGCGCGGCTTAGGCAGTACTTC
CASSLEARLRQYF
>TRBJ2-7|TRBV3-1|TRBD2|NA
TGTGCCAGCAGCCGGACTAGCGGGAGGGGAAACGAGCAGTACTTC
CASSRTSGRGNEQYF
>TRBJ2-1|TRBV11-2|NA|many
TGTGCCAGCAGCTTCACGGGGGCGGGCAATGAGCAGTTCTTC
CASSFTGAGNEQFF
>TRBJ1-5|TRBV20-1|NA|many
TGCAGTGCTAGTGTGGGGTCGGGCAATCAGCCCCAGCATTTT
CSASVGSGNQPQHF
>TRBJ2-1|TRBV5-1|TRBD2|many
TGCGCCAGCAGCGACCCCTTTAGCGGGAGGGCCGGGGGGAATGAGCAGTTCTTC
CASSDPFSGRAGGNEQFF
>TRBJ1-3|TRBV30|TRBD1|NA
TGTGCCTGGAATCTTAAGGGGGCCTCTGGAAACACCATATATTTT
CAWNLKGASGNTIYF
>TRBJ1-6|TRBV11-2|NA|many
TGTGCCAGCAGCTTCACGGGCCTGGGATATAATTCACCCCTCCACTTT
CASSFTGLGYNSPLHF
>TRBJ1-2|TRBV6-1|NA|few
TGTGCCAGCAGAAGTGGGGTTACGGGTGGCTACACCTTC
CASRSGVTGGYTF
>TRBJ2-1|TRBV20-1|NA|many
TGCAGTGCTAGACTACGGGGCAATGAGCAGTTCTTC
CSARLRGNEQFF
>TRBJ2-3|TRBV5-1|TRBD1|many
TGCGCCAGCAGCTTGGACAGGGGTACAGATACGCAGTATTTT
CASSLDRGTDTQYF
>TRBJ1-3|TRBV5-4|TRBD1|many
TGTGCCAGCAGCCGGGACAGCCAATTCGGAAACACCATATATTTT
CASSRDSQFGNTIYF
>TRBJ2-1|TRBV15|NA|many
TGTGCCACCAGCAAGCCTTTTAGCGGCAATTACAATGAGCAGTTCTTC
CATSKPFSGNYNEQFF